Following are 32 T cell receptor beta chains from one sample sequenced in a study of T cell clonality in common variable immunodeficiency. Study results and limitations: Reportedly, TCR beta sequences from common variable immunodeficiency showed fewer deletions and N-nucleotide insertions.

Measured with immunoSEQ multiplex PCR; TCRdb has only the in-frame clones, and not every one. In total the sample includes 25,000 to 35,000 clones, none of them seen once. For these receptors, no antigen is known. Sequencing was performed on peripheral blood mononuclear cells. These receptors all stem from a human donor with common variable immunodeficiency.

This clone has only a few counts. The sequenced CDR3 bases are TGTGCCAGCAGTTACGACAGAGTCTCCTACGAG. Translating it yields CASSYDRVSYE. The entire CDR3 reads CASSYDRVSYEQYF. This chain joins TRBV6-2 or TRBV6-3 and TRBJ2-7; D might be TRBD1 (5 bases). Sequencing ends 3 residues short of the CDR3 end; the germline J gene provides the rest. This CDR3 region has 14 residues. The germline V gene has CDR1 MNHEY and CDR2 SVGEGT. Trimming shortened V by 2 bases and J by 0 bases, and 8 bases separated the two germline ends.

This clone was counted a few times. Read data end 3 residues before the CDR3 end; the end is taken from the germline J gene. The V call is TRBV13, the J call TRBJ2-7; 7 nucleotides match TRBD1. CDR3 size: 14 residues. J gave up 0 bases and V 5 bases, and 4 bases lay outside the gene matches. Germline assignment: CDR1 PRHDT and CDR2 FYEKMQ (reference sequence). The CDR3 DNA, read in part, is TGTGCCAGCAGCACAGGGGAGACCTCCTACGAG. Translating gives CASSTGETSYE. The entire CDR3 protein reads CASSTGETSYEQYF.

Points on this clone: The read stops 3 residues short of the end of the CDR3; the missing end is completed from the germline J gene. The V and J genes are TRBV20-1 and TRBJ2-7, with D possibly TRBD2 on 5 matching bases. Germline-derived CDR1 and CDR2 are DFQATT and SNEGSKA (reference sequence). The ends were cut back, 2 bases at V and 6 bases at J, with 8 bases in the middle. The CDR3 covers 11 residues. The CDR3 is CSARLAREQYF. CDR3 DNA, as far as it was read: TGCAGTGCTAGACTAGCTCGCGAG.

This clone was observed a handful of times. Sequencing ends 3 residues short of the CDR3 end; the germline J gene provides the rest. Other DNA sequences in the same sample also yield this CDR3. V gene TRBV7-2 combines with J gene TRBJ2-5; 8 bases line up with TRBD2. V trimming: 3 bases; J trimming: 5 bases; junction bases outside the gene matches: 8. The CDR3 is 15 residues long. Germline V gives CDR1 SGHTA, CDR2 FQGNSA. The CDR3: CASSLSGTSGETQYF. The sequenced part of the CDR3 DNA is TGTGCCAGCAGCTTGTCCGGGACTAGTGGTGAGACC.

This clone appeared a few times. Read sequence stops 3 residues before the CDR3 end, and the germline J gene provides the missing end. The chain has TRBV30 and TRBJ1-2; D is ambiguous. The V end was cut by 4 bases, the J end by 1 base, with 13 bases between. There are 14 residues in the CDR3. The germline V gene has CDR1 GTSNPN and CDR2 SVGIG (reference sequence). The covered CDR3 bases are TGTGCCTGGATGACGGGGATTGATAACTATGGC. Protein product: CAWMTGIDNYG. The full CDR3 sequence reads CAWMTGIDNYGYTF.

In its sample, this clone was seen many times. From the germline J gene comes the end of the CDR3, since the read stops 3 residues before it. V is TRBV19 and J is TRBJ1-5, with D perhaps TRBD1 (5 bases). In germline, CDR1 is LNHDA, CDR2 SQIVND (reference sequence). The CDR3 sequence is 17 residues long. V shed 5 bases and J shed 0 bases, with 17 bases lying between them. The CDR3 is CASSDWARGYSNQPQHF. The DNA read from the CDR3 is TGTGCCAGTAGTGATTGGGCAAGGGGTTATAGCAATCAGCCC.

Many counts were recorded for this clone. Read coverage stops 3 residues before the CDR3 terminus; the germline J gene supplies the remainder. V and J are TRBV7-9 and TRBJ2-3, with 9 bases aligning to TRBD1. The CDR3 consists of 15 residues. Germline V gene data show CDR1 as SEHNR and CDR2 as FQNEAQ (reference sequence). V lost 5 bases and J lost 2; bases outside the gene matches: 5. The CDR3 protein is CASSRTGAYTDTQYF. The sequenced CDR3 bases are TGTGCCAGCAGCCGGACAGGGGCGTACACAGATACG.

This clone occurred many times. The sequenced fragment ends 3 residues before the CDR3 boundary, so the rest is inferred from the germline J gene. The chain couples TRBV28 to TRBJ1-2; D might be TRBD1 (6 bases). The CDR3 is 11 residues long. The germline V gene has CDR1 MDHEN and CDR2 SYDVKM. Here the CDR3 reads CVSGGGGGYTF. The covered CDR3 bases are TGTGTCAGTGGGGGCGGTGGGGGC.

This clone was recorded a few times. Read data end 3 residues before the CDR3 end; the end is taken from the germline J gene. At the DNA level, this CDR3 is encoded by other sequences in the same sample as well. The chain employs TRBV6-2 or TRBV6-3 and TRBJ2-5; the D gene is possibly TRBD1 (6 bases). Trimming stripped 5 bases from V and 6 bases from J, with 19 bases between. CDR3 length: 15 amino acids. The germline CDR1 and CDR2 sequences are MNHEY and SVGEGT. Incomplete CDR3 DNA: TGTGCCAGCAGTCAACCTCAACAGGGTGGAAAGACC. Amino acids: CASSQPQQGGKT. The whole CDR3 sequence reads CASSQPQQGGKTQYF.

This clone was detected a few times. The read terminates 3 residues before the CDR3 end, so the remaining end is supplied by the germline J gene. The chain employs TRBV7-6 and TRBJ2-1; a weak D match, TRBD2 (6 bases). Trimming pared 4 bases from V and 8 bases from J, leaving 18 bases between. Germline CDR1 and CDR2: SGHVS and FNYEAQ. The CDR3 spans 15 residues. Partial CDR3 DNA: TGTGCCAGCAGCTCGGGGGTGAGGACCGGGGATGAG. Encoded protein: CASSSGVRTGDE. The full CDR3 protein is CASSSGVRTGDEQFF.

This clone was seen a few times. The chain's CDR3 is CASSPPRLAATTDTQYF. The CDR3 DNA, read in part, is TGTGCCAGCTCACCGCCCCGACTAGCGGCCACCACAGATACG. J is TRBJ2-3 and V is TRBV18, with 9 bases lining up with TRBD2. The read comes to an end 3 residues before the CDR3 does, leaving the germline J gene to fill in the end. The CDR3 totals 17 residues. The V gene's germline CDR1 is KGHSH and CDR2 LQKENI. With V trimmed by 3 bases and J by 2 bases, 9 bases remained unmatched.

This clone showed up just a few times. The read stops 3 residues short of the end of the CDR3; the missing end is completed from the germline J gene. The rearrangement links TRBV18 to TRBJ2-7; D might be TRBD1 (5 bases). The CDR3 totals 15 residues. Germline CDR1 and CDR2: KGHSH and LQKENI. The V and J ends lost 0 bases and 6 bases respectively, with 15 bases between them. CDR3: CASSPPSQGMAEQYF. CDR3 bases read: TGTGCCAGCTCACCACCGTCGCAGGGCATGGCCGAG.

This clone was observed at least ten times. The read terminates 3 residues ahead of where the CDR3 ends, so the germline J gene completes it. The V and J genes are TRBV19 and TRBJ1-1, with TRBD1 matching over 9 bases. Germline assignment: CDR1 LNHDA and CDR2 SQIVND (reference sequence). The CDR3 contains 11 residues. CDR3 DNA, as far as it was read: TGTGCCTCGACAGGGGGGCAAGAA. Amino acids: CASTGGQE. In full, the CDR3 is CASTGGQEAFF. The full variable domain, rest sourced from reference TRBV19 and TRBJ1-1, is DGGITQSPKYLFRKEGQNVTLSCEQNLNHDAMYWYRQDPGQGLRLIYYSQIVNDFQKGDIAEGYSVSREKKESFPLTVTSAQKNPTAFYLCASTGGQEAFFGQGTRLTVV.

This clone was recorded at least ten times. CDR3 region: CSAPTRTSTDTQYF. The part of the CDR3 DNA that was read is TGCAGTGCTCCGACTAGAACTAGCACAGATACG. V is TRBV20-1 and J is TRBJ2-3; D may be TRBD2 (6 bases). The read falls 3 residues short of the CDR3 end, and the missing part is taken from the germline J gene. There are 14 residues in the CDR3. Trimming removed 5 bases from V and 0 bases from J, with 12 bases in between. The germline CDR1 and CDR2 sequences are DFQATT and SNEGSKA (reference sequence).

Of note for this clone: The CDR3 is cut off 3 residues early in the read; its end comes from the germline J gene. V and J are TRBV18 and TRBJ2-2; possible D gene TRBD2, 6 bases. Germline values: CDR1 KGHSH, CDR2 LQKENI. The CDR3 length is 14 residues. The ends were cut back, 2 bases at V and 6 bases at J, with 10 bases in the middle. The CDR3 DNA, read in part, is TGTGCCAGCTCACCAGCTAGCGCGGCCGGGGAG. Translated: CASSPASAAGE. In full, the CDR3 is CASSPASAAGELFF.

This clone is judged medium-sized (0.01 to 0.1%). Read sequence stops 3 residues before the CDR3 end, and the germline J gene provides the missing end. This chain uses TRBV7-2 with TRBJ1-1; D gene unclear. V lost 3 bases and J lost 3, with 14 bases in between. CDR1 and CDR2 (germline): SGHTA, FQGNSA. This CDR3 region has 15 residues. The covered CDR3 bases are TGTGCCAGCAGCTTTGGAGACTCAAGCCACACTGAA. It specifies CASSFGDSSHTE. The whole CDR3 is CASSFGDSSHTEAFF.

Concerning this clone itself: The sequenced fragment ends 3 residues before the CDR3 boundary, so the rest is inferred from the germline J gene. This sequence joins TRBV19 and TRBJ2-7; D ambiguous. The V gene lost 4 bases and the J gene lost 2 bases, with 9 bases spanning the gap. This CDR3 comprises 13 residues. Per the germline V gene, CDR1 is LNHDA and CDR2 is SQIVND (reference sequence). Partial CDR3 DNA: TGTGCCAGTAGTACCGGGTTGCCCTACGAG. Its protein is CASSTGLPYE. The complete CDR3 reads CASSTGLPYEQYF.

In its sample, this clone was seen many times. The CDR3 region is CASSPKVGVNEKLFF. CDR3 DNA (partial): TGTGCCAGCAGCCCAAAGGTGGGCGTAAATGAAAAA. J is TRBJ1-4 and V is TRBV7-6; D remains unclear. Sequencing ends 3 residues short of the CDR3 end; the germline J gene provides the rest. The CDR3 length is 15 residues. Trimming left V 5 bases short and J 5 bases short, with 15 bases between. Germline CDR1 and CDR2: SGHVS and FNYEAQ.

This clone was seen more than once but under ten times. The CDR3 protein is CASKGAAHSDTQYF. The CDR3 bases that were read are TGTGCCAGTAAGGGGGCGGCGCACTCAGATACG. V is TRBV7-3 and J is TRBJ2-3; 7 nucleotides line up with TRBD1. With the read ending 3 residues before the CDR3 end, the germline J gene is used to fill in that end. Germline CDR1 SGHTA, CDR2 FQGTGA. The V and J ends lost 9 bases and 4 bases, in that order; junction bases with no gene match: 10. The CDR3 contains 14 residues.

Details on this clone: The read halts 3 residues ahead of the CDR3 end, with the missing end drawn from the germline J gene. The chain recombines TRBV20-1 with TRBJ2-3, with TRBD2 matching 9 bases. The junction had 8 bases not matched to a gene; V was cut back by 5 bases and J by 2 bases. The CDR3 runs to 15 residues. From germline, CDR1 is DFQATT and CDR2 SNEGSKA (reference sequence). CDR3: CSAPGQRGDTDTQYF. The sequenced part of the CDR3 DNA is TGCAGTGCTCCGGGACAGCGGGGGGACACAGATACG.

This clone was picked up a small number of times. The read is 3 residues too short to cover the CDR3 end, so that end is filled in from the germline J gene. This rearrangement joins TRBV5-1 to TRBJ2-1, with 7 bases aligning to TRBD1. The CDR3 has 14 residues. Germline V gives CDR1 SGHRS, CDR2 YFSETQ. The V and J ends lost 6 bases and 5 bases, in that order; junction bases with no gene match: 8. This CDR3 is CASTPGQSNNEQFF. The part of the CDR3 DNA that was read is TGCGCCAGCACCCCGGGACAGTCTAACAATGAG.

Details on this clone: Coverage ceases 3 residues before the CDR3 finishes, and the germline J gene fills in the end. This sequence joins TRBV5-1 and TRBJ2-7, with D tentatively TRBD1 (5 bases). This CDR3 comprises 15 residues. V was shortened by 4 bases and J by 2 bases, with 16 bases between the two germline ends. From germline, CDR1 is SGHRS and CDR2 YFSETQ. This CDR3 reads CASSAQTGATYEQYF. CDR3 bases read: TGCGCCAGCAGCGCGCAAACAGGAGCCACCTACGAG.

This clone was seen many times. The CDR3 end lies 3 residues beyond the end of the read and is filled in from the germline J gene. This chain joins TRBV19 and TRBJ1-3; D call uncertain. Trimming pared 7 bases from V and 0 bases from J, leaving 13 bases between. Germline V gene lookup returns CDR1 LNHDA and CDR2 SQIVND (reference sequence). CDR3 length: 15 amino acids. Partial CDR3 DNA: TGTGCCAGTACCTTAGGGCCCAGCTCTGGAAACACC. It specifies CASTLGPSSGNT. The full CDR3 protein reads CASTLGPSSGNTIYF.

This clone was detected a few times. The sequence runs out 3 residues before the end of the CDR3; the remainder is reconstructed from the germline J gene. J is TRBJ1-4 and V is TRBV19; D might be TRBD1 (5 bases). Germline V gene lookup returns CDR1 LNHDA and CDR2 SQIVND (reference sequence). The CDR3 loop spans 14 amino acids. V was trimmed by 5 bases and J by 8 bases, leaving 15 bases between them. Incomplete CDR3 DNA: TGTGCCAGTAGTCCCAACAGGCCCAGGGAAAAA. It translates to CASSPNRPREK. The whole CDR3 sequence reads CASSPNRPREKLFF.

With regard to this clone: The read comes to an end 3 residues before the CDR3 does, leaving the germline J gene to fill in the end. The chain couples TRBV6-2 or TRBV6-3 to TRBJ2-7; 11 bases map to TRBD1. The V and J ends lost 7 bases and 4 bases, in that order; junction bases with no gene match: 9. CDR1 is MNHEY, CDR2 SVGEGT, per germline. This CDR3 has 15 residues. CDR3 bases read: TGTGCCAGCACCTACTCGGGGGACAGGGGGTACGAG. Protein: CASTYSGDRGYE. In full, the CDR3 reads CASTYSGDRGYEQYF.

In this sample, this clone turned up many times. The CDR3 goes on 3 residues after the read ends, and that part is filled in from the germline J gene. J is TRBJ2-7 and V is TRBV29-1; D assignment may be TRBD1 or TRBD2 (5 bases each). Deletions cut 6 bases from V and 0 bases from J, with 9 bases between. The CDR3 length is 12 residues. CDR1 and CDR2 from the germline V gene are SQVTM and ANQGSEA. The CDR3 DNA, read in part, is TGCAGCGTAGGGGAGCTCTCCTACGAG. Amino acid sequence: CSVGELSYE. The whole CDR3 protein is CSVGELSYEQYF.

As to this clone: The read halts 3 residues ahead of the CDR3 end, with the missing end drawn from the germline J gene. V usage is TRBV6-2 or TRBV6-3 and J usage is TRBJ2-7, with D possibly TRBD1 on 6 matching bases. Germline assignment: CDR1 MNHEY and CDR2 SVGEGT. V was shortened by 0 bases and J by 3 bases, with 15 bases between the two germline ends. This CDR3 has 16 residues. The DNA read from the CDR3 is TGTGCCAGCAGTTACTCGAATACGGCAGGGGACTACGAG. It specifies CASSYSNTAGDYE. The full CDR3 protein reads CASSYSNTAGDYEQYF.

Details on this clone: Read data end 3 residues before the CDR3 end; the end is taken from the germline J gene. The V call is TRBV19, the J call TRBJ2-5; 7 bases line up with TRBD2. CDR1 and CDR2 from the germline V gene are LNHDA and SQIVND (reference sequence). J gave up 5 bases and V 6 bases, and 12 bases lay outside the gene matches. The CDR3 runs 15 residues. Incomplete CDR3 DNA: TGTGCCAGTAGCTCGTCGGGGGGAGGTCGTGAGACC. This gives the protein CASSSSGGGRET. The whole CDR3 is CASSSSGGGRETQYF. The complete variable domain, with remaining parts taken from reference TRBV19 and TRBJ2-5, reads DGGITQSPKYLFRKEGQNVTLSCEQNLNHDAMYWYRQDPGQGLRLIYYSQIVNDFQKGDIAEGYSVSREKKESFPLTVTSAQKNPTAFYLCASSSSGGGRETQYFGPGTRLLVL.

A note on this clone: Coverage ceases 3 residues before the CDR3 finishes, and the germline J gene fills in the end. J is TRBJ2-3 and V is TRBV7-9; no clear D gene. V lost 1 base and J 4 bases, leaving 12 bases between the germline ends. This CDR3 is built from 15 residues. Germline CDR1 reads SEHNR; CDR2 reads FQNEAQ (reference sequence). CDR3 DNA (partial): TGTGCCAGCAGCTTAGGAAGGGTTGACCCAGATACG. Residues: CASSLGRVDPDT. The full CDR3 reads CASSLGRVDPDTQYF.

At least ten counts were recorded for this clone. The CDR3 reads CASSFTSGGAEDTQYF. Incomplete CDR3 DNA: TGTGCCAGCAGCTTTACTAGCGGGGGGGCCGAGGATACG. This chain uses TRBV7-4 with TRBJ2-3; 13 bases are a match to TRBD2. The read finishes 3 residues shy of the CDR3 end, and the germline J gene is used to complete it. V lost 3 bases to trimming and J lost 6 bases; unmatched junction nucleotides: 6. The CDR3 sequence is 16 residues long. In germline, CDR1 is SGHVT, CDR2 SQSDAQ.

In regard to this clone: Read coverage stops 3 residues before the CDR3 terminus; the germline J gene supplies the remainder. The J gene is TRBJ1-2, the V gene TRBV6-1; D remains unclear. The germline gives CDR1 MNHNS, CDR2 SASEGT. V dropped 2 bases and J dropped 4 bases, with 14 bases sitting between them. The CDR3 consists of 15 residues. The DNA read from the CDR3 is TGTGCCAGCAGTGAATATTGGCAGAAAGGCTATGGC. This gives the protein CASSEYWQKGYG. The CDR3 reads in full as CASSEYWQKGYGYTF.

This clone was seen repeatedly, ten times or more. The sample holds other DNA sequences that translate to the same CDR3. The DNA read from the CDR3 is TGCAGCGTGGGACAGAACACAGATACG. Translating it yields CSVGQNTDT. The full CDR3 reads CSVGQNTDTQYF. The chain couples TRBV29-1 to TRBJ2-3, with 7 bases identical to TRBD1. Coverage ceases 3 residues before the CDR3 finishes, and the germline J gene fills in the end. With V trimmed by 6 bases and J by 2 bases, 2 bases remained unmatched. Germline CDR1 reads SQVTM; CDR2 reads ANQGSEA. The CDR3 extends over 12 amino acids.